This section outlines one TCR beta chain sequence together with its context. Its antigen is currently unknown. Given a much more abundant clone one base away, this may be a read error. The CDR3 does not close with the conserved phenylalanine or tryptophan, likely indicating a read error. Authors of the study amplified TCR beta CDR3 regions from RNA transcripts. The HTBI primer set drove a first-round RT-PCR of the TCR CDR3. From the multiplex PCR reads, TCRdb called clonotypes with MiXCR, one entry per CDR3 protein. The sample carries about 510,000 distinct CDR3 sequences, 13% to 15% recorded once. A patient was excluded if there was uncontrolled infection, other autoimmune disease, pregnancy or lactation. Germline-derived CDR1 and CDR2 are SGHDN and FVKESK. The length of the CDR3 is 14 residues. Trimming shortened V by 0 bases and J by 4 bases, and 9 bases separated the two germline ends. The record originates from a study of T cells in Graves' hyperthyroidism and ophthalmopathy. Study findings and constraints: By a 13 V-J model, ophthalmopathy was set apart from stable hyperthyroidism.

This sequence was found in a middle-aged woman with Graves' hyperthyroidism. The material sequenced was blood. The J gene is TRBJ2-5, the V gene TRBV14; no clear D. The CDR3 coding sequence is TGTGCCAGCAGCCAAGATCCCGGGCGAGAGACCCAGTACCTC. Protein: CASSQDPGRETQYL.